This T cell receptor beta chain emerged from a study of beta chain features in type 1 diabetes. Overall study results and limits: Patients and controls would share equally any PCR tilt toward shorter templates. Among type 1 diabetes patients, VDJ junctions had fewer insertions and more deletions.

Per germline, CDR1 MGHDK and CDR2 SYGVNS. The CDR3 loop spans 14 amino acids. V was clipped by 0 bases and J by 6 bases, with 11 bases between them. About this clone itself: Its target is not known.

The sequenced template was cDNA made from the entire isolated RNA. Libraries were prepared by immunoSEQ multiplex PCR; TCRdb keeps only in-frame clonotypes and omits some of them. Of some 360,000 clones listed, around a fifth are singletons. Sorted populations all exceeded 95% purity. The receptor was derived from a woman between 18 and 30 years old in good health. The chain uses TRBV25-1 and TRBJ2-5; D may be TRBD2 (6 bases). The specimen was naive CD4+ T cells from blood. CDR3 DNA: TGTGCCAGCAGTGAATATGGGGGGACGCAGACCCAGTACTTC. It yields the protein CASSEYGGTQTQYF.